These T cell receptor beta chains were read from a single sample in a study of a mutant IDH1 vaccine in newly diagnosed glioma. The method was immunoSEQ multiplex PCR; TCRdb's version includes in-frame clones alone and lacks a portion of them. The sample carries 99,000 or so clones, around 90% recorded once. Sequencing was performed on PBMCs, taken from a glioma patient treated with radiotherapy, temozolomide or both. The receptor set was obtained from a woman in her fifties or sixties with glioma. The CDR3 runs from the conserved cysteine through the conserved F or W. D genes are given only for firm matches.

TGTGCCAGCAGTGAAATGGGCCCCAGAGCGGGGGACGGAGTGGAGCAGTACTTC	CASSEMGPRAGDGVEQYF	TRBD2	TRBV2	TRBJ2-7
TGTGCCAGTAGTCCGCCGGGACTAGCGGGACGCAATGAGCAGTTCTTC	CASSPPGLAGRNEQFF	TRBD2	TRBV19	TRBJ2-1
TGTGCCAGCAGCCCTGCGGGACAGCTTGATAGAGGCTACACCTTC	CASSPAGQLDRGYTF	TRBD1	TRBV9	TRBJ1-2
TGTGCCATCAGTGAGTCGACAGGGAGATGGGAGCAGTTCTTC	CAISESTGRWEQFF	TRBD1	TRBV10-3	TRBJ2-1
TGTGCCAGCAGTGAAGTCAGGGGGGCCCCGGAGACCCAGTACTTC	CASSEVRGAPETQYF	.	TRBV6-1	TRBJ2-5
TGTGCCTGGAGTGTAGGAGGGGACGAGCAGTACTTC	CAWSVGGDEQYF	.	TRBV30	TRBJ2-7
TGTGCCAGCAGCGTAGGGAAGGGGGCCTACGAGCAGTACTTC	CASSVGKGAYEQYF	.	TRBV9	TRBJ2-7
TGTGCCAGCAGCTCCAGGGGGACCCAGTACTTC	CASSSRGTQYF	.	TRBV7-2	TRBJ2-5
TGTGCCAGCAGCCCCGGGCTAGCGGGATTCTTGGAGACCCAGTACTTC	CASSPGLAGFLETQYF	TRBD2	TRBV13	TRBJ2-5
TGTGCCAGCAGTTCGAGGGCCGTTCTTTTCGGCTACACCTTC	CASSSRAVLFGYTF	.	TRBV6-1	TRBJ1-2
TGTGCCAGCAGCGTAGAGGGGAAAGATACGCAGTATTTT	CASSVEGKDTQYF	.	TRBV9	TRBJ2-3
TGTGCCAGCAGCTTGCTCCAGGGAACCTACGAGCAGTACTTC	CASSLLQGTYEQYF	.	TRBV5-6	TRBJ2-7
TGTGCCAGCAGCGTAGCCCCGAGCGGGAGCGGACAAGAGACCCAGTACTTC	CASSVAPSGSGQETQYF	TRBD2	TRBV9	TRBJ2-5
TGCGCCAGCAGCTTGGGAGGGTTCTCTGGGGCCAACGTCCTGACTTTC	CASSLGGFSGANVLTF	.	TRBV5-1	TRBJ2-6
TGTGCCATCACCGGGACTAGCGGGAGCCTTGGCAATGAGCAGTTCTTC	CAITGTSGSLGNEQFF	TRBD2	TRBV10-3	TRBJ2-1